This T cell receptor beta chain was recovered during a study of T cells in Graves' hyperthyroidism and ophthalmopathy. RNA transcripts gave rise to amplified TCR beta CDR3 regions. TCR CDR3 underwent first-round RT-PCR with the HTBI primer set. Each CDR3 protein gets one entry after TCRdb re-called the multiplex PCR reads with MiXCR. The sample includes approximately 590,000 distinct CDR3 sequences, around a sixth seen only once; the top ten take around 6.6%. In this sample, this clonotype turned up many times. Looked up from germline, CDR1 is DFQATT and CDR2 is SNEGSKA (reference sequence). The CDR3 is 14 residues long. The V and J ends lost 0 bases and 2 bases respectively, with 10 bases between them.

This clonotype originated in a woman in her thirties with Graves' hyperthyroidism. Sequencing input: blood. This chain connects TRBV20-1 to TRBJ2-5, with D tentatively TRBD2 (5 bases). The CDR3 DNA sequence: TGCAGTGCTAGAGAGGGCGGGCAACAAGAGACCCAGTACTTC. This sequence encodes CSAREGGQQETQYF.